Described below is a single TCR beta chain sequence and its context. These data belong to a study of T-cell reconstitution after alpha-beta-depleted transplantation in children. Molecular barcoding with unique molecular identifiers was used for the TCRbeta library. MiXCR, run by TCRdb on the PCR reads, gives a single entry per CDR3 protein. Among 420,000 or so distinct CDR3 sequences, approximately 11% were seen once, and the ten largest hold 4.5% to 6.5%. The CDR3 totals 15 residues. Per germline, CDR1 SNHLY and CDR2 FYNNEI. Trimming at V came to 6 bases and at J to 2 bases, leaving 3 bases not matched to a gene.

The sequences come from PBMCs from the stem cell graft donor, collected from the stem cell graft. This chain uses TRBV2 with TRBJ2-3; 12 positions agree with TRBD2. The origin of this receptor is a human donor who donated a stem cell graft to a child with acute myeloid leukemia. The CDR3 sequence is CASRRTSGNTDTQYF. The CDR3 region has the DNA TGTGCCAGCAGGAGGACTAGCGGGAACACAGATACGCAGTATTTT. The full variable domain, completed using reference TRBV2 and TRBJ2-3, is EPEVTQTPSHQVTQMGQEVILRCVPISNHLYFYWYRQILGQKVEFLVSFYNNEISEKSEIFDDQFSVERPDGSNFTLKIRSTKLEDSAMYFCASRRTSGNTDTQYFGPGTRLTVL.